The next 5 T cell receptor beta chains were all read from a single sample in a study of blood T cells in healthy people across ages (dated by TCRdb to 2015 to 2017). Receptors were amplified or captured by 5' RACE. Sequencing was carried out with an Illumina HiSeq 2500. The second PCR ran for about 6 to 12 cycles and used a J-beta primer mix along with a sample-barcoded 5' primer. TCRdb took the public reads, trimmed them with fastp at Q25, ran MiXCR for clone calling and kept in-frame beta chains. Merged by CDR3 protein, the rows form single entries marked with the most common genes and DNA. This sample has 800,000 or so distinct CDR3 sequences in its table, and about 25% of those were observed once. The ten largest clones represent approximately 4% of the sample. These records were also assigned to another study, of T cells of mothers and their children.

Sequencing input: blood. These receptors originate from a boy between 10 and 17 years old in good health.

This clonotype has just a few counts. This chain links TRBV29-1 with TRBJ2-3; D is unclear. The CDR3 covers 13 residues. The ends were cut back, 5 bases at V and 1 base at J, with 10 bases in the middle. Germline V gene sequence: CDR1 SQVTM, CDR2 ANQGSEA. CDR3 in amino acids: CSVSPRGTDTQYF. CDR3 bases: TGCAGCGTTTCTCCTCGGGGCACAGATACGCAGTATTTT.

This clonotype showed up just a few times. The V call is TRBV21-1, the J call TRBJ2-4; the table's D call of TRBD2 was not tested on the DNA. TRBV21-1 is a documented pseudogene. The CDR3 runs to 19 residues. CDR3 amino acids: CASSKIAAGEGRAKNIQYF. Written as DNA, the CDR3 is TGTGCCAGCAGCAAGATAGCGGCGGGGGAGGGGAGGGCCAAAAACATTCAGTACTTC.

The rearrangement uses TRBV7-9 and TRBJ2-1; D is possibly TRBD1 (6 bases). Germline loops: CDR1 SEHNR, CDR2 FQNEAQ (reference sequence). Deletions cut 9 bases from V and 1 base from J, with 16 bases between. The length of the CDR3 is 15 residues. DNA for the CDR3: TGTGCCAGTGGTCCAGTGACAGGATCCTACAATGAGCAGTTCTTC. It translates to CASGPVTGSYNEQFF.

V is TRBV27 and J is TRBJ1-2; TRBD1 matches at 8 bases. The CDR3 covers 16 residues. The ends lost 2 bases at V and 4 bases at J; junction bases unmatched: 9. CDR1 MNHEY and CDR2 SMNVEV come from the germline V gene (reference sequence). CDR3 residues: CASSLHWTGLGYGYTF. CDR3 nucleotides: TGTGCCAGCAGTTTACATTGGACAGGGCTAGGCTATGGCTACACCTTC.

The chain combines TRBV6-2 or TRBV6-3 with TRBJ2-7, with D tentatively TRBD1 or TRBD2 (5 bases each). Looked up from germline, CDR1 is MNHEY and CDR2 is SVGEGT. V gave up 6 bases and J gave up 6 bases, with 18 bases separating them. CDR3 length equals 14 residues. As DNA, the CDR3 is TGTGCCAGCAGCCAGGGACGTCAGTACGCCGAGCAGTACTTC. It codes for CASSQGRQYAEQYF.